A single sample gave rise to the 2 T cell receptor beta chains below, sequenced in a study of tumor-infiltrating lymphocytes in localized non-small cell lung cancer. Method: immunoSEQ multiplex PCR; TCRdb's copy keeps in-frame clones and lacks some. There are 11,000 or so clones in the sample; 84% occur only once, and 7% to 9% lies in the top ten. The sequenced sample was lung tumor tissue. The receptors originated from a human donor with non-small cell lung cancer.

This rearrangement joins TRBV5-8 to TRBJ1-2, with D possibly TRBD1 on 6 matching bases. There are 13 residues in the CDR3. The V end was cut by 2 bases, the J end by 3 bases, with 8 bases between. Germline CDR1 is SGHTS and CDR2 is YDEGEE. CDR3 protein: CASSFNRDYGYTF. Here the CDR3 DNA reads TGTGCCAGCAGCTTCAACAGGGACTATGGCTACACCTTC.

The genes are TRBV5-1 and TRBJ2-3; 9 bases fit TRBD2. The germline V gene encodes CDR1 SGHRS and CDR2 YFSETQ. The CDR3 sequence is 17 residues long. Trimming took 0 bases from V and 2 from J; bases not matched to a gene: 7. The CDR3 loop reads CASSLDSGSWHTDTQYF. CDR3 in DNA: TGCGCCAGCAGCTTGGATAGCGGGAGTTGGCACACAGATACGCAGTATTTT.